This TCR beta chain was found in a study of blood T cell repertoires in COVID-19. Whole-study context: PBMCs, B-cell-depleted T cells, or T cells provided the cDNA or gDNA that made up the material.

The table came from immunoSEQ multiplex PCR; TCRdb's copy has only in-frame clones and leaves some out. The table lists over 200,000 clones, approximately 87% of them singletons. There are 11 residues in the CDR3. V trimming: 5 bases; J trimming: 11 bases; junction bases outside the gene matches: 6. Germline CDR1 and CDR2: GTSNPN and SVGIG (reference sequence). The origin of this receptor is a woman between 70 and 85 years old with active or convalescent COVID-19. Input material: peripheral blood. This chain joins TRBV30 and TRBJ1-2; 9 nucleotides line up with TRBD1. CDR3 protein: CAWRQQGAYTF. CDR3 DNA sequence: TGTGCCTGGCGCCAACAGGGGGCTTACACCTTC.